This paragraph reports one T cell receptor (beta chain). The sample is drawn from a study of blood T cell repertoires in COVID-19. The repertoire was sequenced with immunoSEQ multiplex PCR; TCRdb's copy has only in-frame clones and lacks some. The table lists about 190,000 clones, about 77% of them singletons. CDR1 and CDR2 (germline): SNHLY, FYNNEI. The CDR3 extends over 19 amino acids. V lost 6 bases and J 5 bases, leaving 31 bases between the germline ends. Material for sequencing was peripheral blood. This TCR came from an elderly woman with active or convalescent COVID-19. The chain couples TRBV2 to TRBJ2-5; D possibly corresponds to TRBD2 (5 bases). CDR3 amino acids: CASSEKSLAKRIGSETQYF. The CDR3 nucleotides are TGTGCCAGCAGCGAGAAGTCTCTAGCTAAAAGAATAGGTTCGGAGACCCAGTACTTC.